The clone carrying this T cell receptor beta chain has a handful of counts. The antigen is not known. TCRdb itself ran the reads through MiXCR, one entry per CDR3 protein. This sample yields roughly 920,000 distinct CDR3 sequences, of which around 32% are seen a single time; 11% to 15% belongs to the top ten. The data derive from a study of T cell repertoires in cytomegalovirus infection. Study-wide context: Public TCR beta signatures provided an indication of both CMV infection and a matching HLA type. Study-wide results and caveats: Based on cumulative public TCR beta family frequency, carriers of CMV plus the relevant HLA were identified.

The CDR3 length is 13 residues. The germline V and J ends were trimmed by 6 bases and 0 bases, with 6 bases remaining between them. From germline, CDR1 is SGHVS and CDR2 FNYEAQ. The rearrangement uses TRBV7-6 and TRBJ2-1; D gene uncertain. The sequence came from a human donor in good health (CMV status not recorded). Some clones in this sample may be carry-over from other donors' samples. The sequences come from cultured CD8+ T cells from PBMCs, collected from culture after CMV antigen stimulation. CDR3: CASRMGSYNEQFF. CDR3 nucleotide sequence: TGTGCCAGCAGGATGGGCTCCTACAATGAGCAGTTCTTC.